The 21 T cell receptor beta chains below all came from one sample that was sequenced in a study of T cell responses to AZD1222 COVID-19 vaccine. The repertoire was sequenced with immunoSEQ multiplex PCR; TCRdb's copy has only in-frame clones and lacks some. The table includes 99,000 or so clones, 82% detected once. The sample in question was peripheral blood, obtained on day 0 of AZD1222 vaccination. These receptors were taken from an adult in good health.

The CDR3 sequence is CSVEGGSGANEQFF. The CDR3 coding sequence is TGCAGCGTTGAAGGCGGTAGCGGGGCCAATGAGCAGTTCTTC. V usage is TRBV29-1 and J usage is TRBJ2-1; 8 positions agree with TRBD2. In germline, CDR1 is SQVTM, CDR2 ANQGSEA. The V gene end was trimmed by 1 base and the J gene end by 6 bases; junction bases not matched to a gene: 5. The CDR3 is 14 amino acids.

Points on this clone: A junction boundary mismatches the germline segment, possibly from a read error. The chain couples TRBV7-7 to TRBJ1-4, with D perhaps matching TRBD1 (6 bases). Germline V lookup: CDR1 SSHAT, CDR2 FNYEAQ (reference sequence). The CDR3 is made up of 19 amino acids. The CDR3 nucleotides read TGTGCTAGCAGCTTTGCTCAACCCGGTCAGGGGCTGGCTAATGAAAAACTGTTTTTT. Its protein product is CASSFAQPGQGLANEKLFF.

This clone was observed a handful of times. The chain is built from TRBV5-1 and TRBJ1-2; the match to TRBD1 covers 11 bases. The CDR3 covers 15 residues. Germline CDR1 is SGHRS and CDR2 is YFSETQ. V lost 0 bases and J lost 8; bases outside the gene matches: 6. The CDR3 region is CASSLAGQGAMGYTF. DNA for the CDR3: TGCGCCAGCAGCTTGGCCGGACAGGGGGCTATGGGCTACACCTTC. Based on the CDR3 plus reference TRBV5-1 and TRBJ1-2, the full variable domain is KAGVTQTPRYLIKTRGQQVTLSCSPISGHRSVSWYQQTPGQGLQFLFEYFSETQRNKGNFPGRFSGRQFSNSRSEMNVSTLELGDSALYLCASSLAGQGAMGYTFGSGTRLTVV.

This chain connects TRBV5-1 to TRBJ2-1; 11 bases are shared with TRBD1. Trimming at V came to 4 bases and at J to 10 bases, leaving 10 bases not matched to a gene. The germline CDR1 and CDR2 sequences are SGHRS and YFSETQ. The CDR3 has 15 amino acids. For the CDR3, the DNA is TGCGCCAGCAGCGCAGGTAGGACAGGGGGCGGCGAGCAGTTCTTC. Protein sequence: CASSAGRTGGGEQFF.

The chain couples TRBV11-3 to TRBJ1-1; no clear D. The CDR3 has 14 residues. CDR1 is SGHNT, CDR2 YENEEA, per germline. V lost 5 bases to trimming and J lost 1 base, with 11 bases between them. In nucleotides, the CDR3 is TGTGCCAGCAGCCTCTTACACTCGAACACTGAAGCTTTCTTT. Its translation is CASSLLHSNTEAFF. The complete variable domain, with remaining parts taken from reference TRBV11-3 and TRBJ1-1, reads EAGVVQSPRYKIIEKKQPVAFWCNPISGHNTLYWYLQNLGQGPELLIRYENEEAVDDSQLPKDRFSAERLKGVDSTLKIQPAELGDSAVYLCASSLLHSNTEAFFGQGTRLTVV.

The chain couples TRBV7-2 to TRBJ2-2, with 12 nucleotides matching TRBD1. The CDR3 has 15 residues. After removal of 4 bases from V and 5 bases from J, the junction contained 2 bases not matched to a gene. CDR1 is SGHTA, CDR2 FQGNSA, per germline. The CDR3 DNA sequence: TGTGCCAGCAGCTGGGGACAGGGGGCAACCGGGGAGCTGTTTTTT. Protein sequence: CASSWGQGATGELFF.

This chain joins TRBV5-5 and TRBJ2-1; 9 nucleotides agree with TRBD1. Germline CDR1 SGHKS, CDR2 YYEKEE (reference sequence). The CDR3 extends over 16 amino acids. V dropped 4 bases and J dropped 8; count of bases not matched to a gene: 13. The CDR3, as DNA: TGTGCCAGCAGCGGAAGAGGGACAGGGTGGATCTATGAGCAGTTCTTC. Translation: CASSGRGTGWIYEQFF.

This clone has more than one count but fewer than ten. The chain uses TRBV14 and TRBJ1-1; no definite D call. V was shortened by 10 bases and J by 2 bases, with 17 bases between the two germline ends. Germline-derived CDR1 and CDR2 are SGHDN and FVKESK. This CDR3 has 14 residues. CDR3 in amino acids: CANLFEALNTEAFF. The CDR3 coding sequence is TGTGCCAACCTTTTTGAGGCCCTTAACACTGAAGCTTTCTTT. The variable domain in full, completed from reference TRBV14 and TRBJ1-1, reads EAGVTQFPSHSVIEKGQTVTLRCDPISGHDNLYWYRRVMGKEIKFLLHFVKESKQDESGMPNNRFLAERTGGTYSTLKVQPAELEDSGVYFCANLFEALNTEAFFGQGTRLTVV.

The chain couples TRBV7-9 to TRBJ2-7, with D perhaps matching TRBD2 (6 bases). The V gene's germline CDR1 is SEHNR and CDR2 FQNEAQ (reference sequence). V was shortened by 1 base and J by 3 bases, with 10 bases between the two germline ends. The CDR3 covers 14 residues. CDR3 nucleotide sequence: TGTGCCAGCAGCTTAGTTAGCGGTAACTACGAGCAGTACTTC. It yields the protein CASSLVSGNYEQYF.

The chain employs TRBV15 and TRBJ2-7; tentatively, D is TRBD1 (5 bases). V was trimmed by 2 bases and J by 0 bases, leaving 14 bases between them. This CDR3 is built from 16 residues. The germline V gene has CDR1 LNHNV and CDR2 YYDKDF (reference sequence). The CDR3 region is CATSRHRTQDSYEQYF. The CDR3 nucleotides are TGTGCCACCAGCAGACACCGGACACAGGACTCCTACGAGCAGTACTTC.

V usage is TRBV21-1 and J usage is TRBJ2-7. TRBV21-1 is flagged as a pseudogene. This CDR3 is 17 amino acids long. CDR3 in amino acids: CASSKVSSLTRSYEQYF. CDR3 nucleotide sequence: TGTGCCAGCAGCAAAGTATCAAGCCTGACGCGCTCCTACGAGCAGTACTTC.

J is TRBJ1-6 and V is TRBV27, with D unclear. This CDR3 spans 14 amino acids. Germline CDR1 and CDR2: MNHEY and SMNVEV (reference sequence). Trimming removed 7 bases from V and 5 bases from J, with 12 bases in between. In DNA form, the CDR3 reads TGTGCCAGCAAATACTACGAGAATAATTCACCCCTCCACTTT. Protein sequence: CASKYYENNSPLHF.

This rearrangement joins TRBV6-2 or TRBV6-3 to TRBJ2-2, with 8 bases lining up with TRBD2. The CDR3 loop spans 16 amino acids. The V segment lost 2 bases and the J segment 1 base; nucleotides outside the gene matches: 3. Germline-derived CDR1 and CDR2 are MNHEY and SVGEGT. The CDR3 nucleotides are TGTGCCAGCAGTTACCCCAGCGGGGGGAACACCGGGGAGCTGTTTTTT. Protein product: CASSYPSGGNTGELFF.

This clone was counted a few times. The rearrangement uses TRBV13 and TRBJ2-5; 9 nucleotides align to TRBD1. Germline lookup yields CDR1 PRHDT and CDR2 FYEKMQ (reference sequence). J was trimmed by 3 bases and V by 5 bases; bases with no gene match: 10. CDR3 size: 16 residues. CDR3 bases: TGTGCCAGCAGCCCGACTGGAGGGACAGGGAAAGAGACCCAGTACTTC. Its protein is CASSPTGGTGKETQYF.

This chain joins TRBV9 and TRBJ1-5; D is possibly TRBD1 (6 bases). The CDR3 is 15 amino acids. The ends were cut back, 0 bases at V and 4 bases at J, with 11 bases in the middle. Germline V lookup: CDR1 SGDLS, CDR2 YYNGEE. The CDR3 is CASSVEGQRNQPQHF. As DNA, the CDR3 is TGTGCCAGCAGCGTAGAAGGACAGAGAAATCAGCCCCAGCATTTT.

In the case of this clone: Other DNA sequences in this specimen translate into the identical CDR3. The CDR3, as DNA: TGTGCCAGCAGCTTAGGGACGGGCTATGGCTACACCTTC. It encodes CASSLGTGYGYTF. J is TRBJ1-2 and V is TRBV7-2, with D unclear. Trimming removed 1 base from V and 4 bases from J, with 7 bases in between. The CDR3 contains 13 residues. Germline values: CDR1 SGHTA, CDR2 FQGNSA.

The gene calls are TRBV27 and TRBJ1-1; D unclear. CDR3 length: 11 amino acids. Per the germline V gene, CDR1 is MNHEY and CDR2 is SMNVEV (reference sequence). Trimming removed 5 bases at V and 7 bases at J, with 8 bases between. The CDR3 DNA follows: TGTGCCAGCAGTGGCACCCGTGAAGCTTTCTTT. Translation gives CASSGTREAFF.

J is TRBJ1-1 and V is TRBV29-1, with D hard to call. This CDR3 comprises 16 residues. V was shortened by 3 bases and J by 6 bases, with 23 bases between the two germline ends. Germline values: CDR1 SQVTM, CDR2 ANQGSEA. The CDR3 loop reads CSVESPGVGVSSEAFF. CDR3 nucleotide sequence: TGCAGCGTTGAGTCTCCTGGGGTCGGGGTGAGCTCTGAAGCTTTCTTT.

The rearrangement joins TRBV9 to TRBJ2-2; D is unclear. The CDR3 is made up of 14 amino acids. The V and J ends lost 3 bases and 6 bases respectively, with 12 bases between them. Germline CDR1 SGDLS, CDR2 YYNGEE. This CDR3 reads CASSAVDWAGELFF. The DNA of the CDR3 is TGTGCCAGCAGCGCCGTTGACTGGGCCGGGGAGCTGTTTTTT.

Written as DNA, the CDR3 is TGTGCCAGCACCAACCACGGGCCCCCCGAAGCTTTCTTT. Its translation is CASTNHGPPEAFF. The chain joins TRBV6-5 to TRBJ1-1, with D unclear. The germline V gene has CDR1 MNHEY and CDR2 SVGAGI. V shed 7 bases and J shed 8 bases, with 17 bases lying between them. The CDR3 is 13 residues long.

This chain joins TRBV6-5 and TRBJ1-2; D may be TRBD1 (5 bases). Trimming removed 8 bases from V and 3 bases from J, with 13 bases in between. This CDR3 contains 13 residues. CDR1 and CDR2 (germline): MNHEY, SVGAGI. CDR3 residues: CASAKGADYGYTF. The DNA for the CDR3 is TGTGCCAGCGCTAAAGGGGCAGACTATGGCTACACCTTC.